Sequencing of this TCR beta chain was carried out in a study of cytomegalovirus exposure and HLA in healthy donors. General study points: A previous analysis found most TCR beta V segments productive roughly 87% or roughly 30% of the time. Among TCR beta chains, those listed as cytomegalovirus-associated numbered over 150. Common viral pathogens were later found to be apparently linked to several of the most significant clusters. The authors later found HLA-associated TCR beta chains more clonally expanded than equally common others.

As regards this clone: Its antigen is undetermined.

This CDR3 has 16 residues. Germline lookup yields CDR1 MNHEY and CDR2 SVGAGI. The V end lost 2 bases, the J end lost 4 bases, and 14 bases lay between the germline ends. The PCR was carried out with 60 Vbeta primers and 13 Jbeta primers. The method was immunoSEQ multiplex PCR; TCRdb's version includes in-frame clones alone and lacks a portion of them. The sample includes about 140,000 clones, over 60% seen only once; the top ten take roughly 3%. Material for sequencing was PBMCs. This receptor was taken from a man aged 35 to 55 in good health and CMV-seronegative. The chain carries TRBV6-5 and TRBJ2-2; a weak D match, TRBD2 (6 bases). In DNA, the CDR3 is TGTGCCAGCAGTTACAGGACCCCCGGGGGCACCGGGGAGCTGTTTTTT. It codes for CASSYRTPGGTGELFF.